This T cell receptor beta chain was identified in a study of blood T cell repertoires in COVID-19. Looking at the study overall: The United States, Italy and Spain supplied acute and convalescent COVID-19 samples. T cells, B-cell-depleted T cells, or PBMCs supplied cDNA or gDNA.

Original analysis: For nucleated cells, counts were estimated from reference gene primer amplification. Produced via immunoSEQ multiplex PCR; TCRdb's table is partial and in-frame only. From that table come the V and J calls and clone size; the DNA was used to work out D and trimming. Of around 270,000 clones listed, more than 75% were seen once; the top ten hold approximately 9.8%. This TCR was sampled from a man aged 40-49 years who had recovered from COVID-19. Input material: peripheral blood.

Here the CDR3 DNA reads TGTGCCAGCAGCCGCAGCGGGGCCGCTGAGCAGTTCTTC. Protein product: CASSRSGAAEQFF. V and J are TRBV6-5 and TRBJ2-1; TRBD2 aligns across 7 bases. Per the germline V gene, CDR1 is MNHEY and CDR2 is SVGAGI. Trimming cost V 6 bases and J 9 bases; bases outside gene matches: 8. CDR3 size: 13 residues.